One T cell receptor (beta chain) is described in this entry. Its antigen is currently unknown. Primers included in the PCR were 60 Vbeta and 13 Jbeta primers. TCRdb's copy holds only in-frame clones and misses some; the assay was immunoSEQ multiplex PCR. The sample's table shows 100,000 to 150,000 clones. The V gene end was trimmed by 5 bases and the J gene end by 2 bases; junction bases not matched to a gene: 16. The germline gives CDR1 SGHVS, CDR2 FNYEAQ. This CDR3 contains 18 residues. The data are from a study of cytomegalovirus exposure and HLA in healthy donors. About the study: T cells numbering around 200 million yielded fewer than 140 million unique TCR beta sequences in an earlier analysis. Roughly 86 million unique TCRs from HLA-typed donors made up an early data release.

Study results and limitations: Reports showed the classifier diagnosing cytomegalovirus status with high specificity and sensitivity.

The clonotype comes from a man in his forties in good health and CMV-seronegative. Sequences were obtained from PBMCs. The chain uses TRBV7-6 and TRBJ2-7; TRBD1 matches at 9 bases. The CDR3 DNA reads TGTGCCAGCAGCCCGCACCTTATCCGGGACAGGGATACCTACGAGCAGTACTTC. Translating it yields CASSPHLIRDRDTYEQYF.